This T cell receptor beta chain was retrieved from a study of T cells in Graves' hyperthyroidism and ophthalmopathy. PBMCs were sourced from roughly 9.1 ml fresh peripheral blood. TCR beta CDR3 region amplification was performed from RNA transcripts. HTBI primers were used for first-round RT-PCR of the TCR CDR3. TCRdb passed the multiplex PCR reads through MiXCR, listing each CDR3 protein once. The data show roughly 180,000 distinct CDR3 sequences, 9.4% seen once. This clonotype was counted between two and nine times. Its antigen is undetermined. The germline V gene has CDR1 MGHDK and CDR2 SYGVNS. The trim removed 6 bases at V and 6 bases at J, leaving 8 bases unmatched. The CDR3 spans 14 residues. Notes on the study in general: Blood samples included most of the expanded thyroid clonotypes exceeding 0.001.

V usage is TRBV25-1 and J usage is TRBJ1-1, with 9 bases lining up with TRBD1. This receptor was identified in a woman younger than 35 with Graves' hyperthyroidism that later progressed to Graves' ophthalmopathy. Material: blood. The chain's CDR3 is CASSPGQGFSEAFF. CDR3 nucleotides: TGTGCCAGCAGCCCGGGACAGGGATTTTCTGAAGCTTTCTTT.